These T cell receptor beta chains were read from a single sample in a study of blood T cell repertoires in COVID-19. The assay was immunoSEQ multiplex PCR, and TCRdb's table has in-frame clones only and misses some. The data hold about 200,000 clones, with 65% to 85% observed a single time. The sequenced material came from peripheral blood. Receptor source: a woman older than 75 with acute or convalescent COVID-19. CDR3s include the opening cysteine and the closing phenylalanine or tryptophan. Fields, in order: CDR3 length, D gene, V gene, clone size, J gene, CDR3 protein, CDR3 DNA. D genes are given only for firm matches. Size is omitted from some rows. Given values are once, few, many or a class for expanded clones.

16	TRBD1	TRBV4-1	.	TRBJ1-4	CASSQDPDRGYEKLFF	TGCGCCAGCAGCCAAGATCCGGACAGGGGCTACGAAAAACTGTTTTTT
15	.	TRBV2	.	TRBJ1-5	CASSGDKEGNQPQHF	TGTGCCAGCAGTGGGGACAAAGAAGGCAATCAGCCCCAGCATTTT
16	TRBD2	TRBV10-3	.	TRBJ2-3	CAISELAGEGTDTQYF	TGTGCCATCAGTGAACTAGCGGGAGAAGGTACAGATACGCAGTATTTT
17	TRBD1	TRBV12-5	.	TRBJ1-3	CASGLRGQGAGGNTIYF	TGTGCTAGTGGTTTGCGGGGACAGGGGGCCGGTGGAAACACCATATATTTT
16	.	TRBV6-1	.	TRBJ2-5	CASSDAGQRSKETQYF	TGTGCCAGCAGTGACGCGGGACAGCGCTCCAAAGAGACCCAGTACTTC
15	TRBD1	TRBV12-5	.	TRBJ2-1	CASSFGTGVYNEQFF	TGTGCTAGTAGTTTCGGGACAGGAGTCTACAATGAGCAGTTCTTC
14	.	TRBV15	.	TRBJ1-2	CATSRDRGTYGYTF	TGTGCCACCAGCAGAGATCGGGGGACCTATGGCTACACCTTC
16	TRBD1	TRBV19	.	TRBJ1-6	CASSIDQGAGNSPLHF	TGTGCCAGTAGTATAGATCAGGGGGCTGGTAATTCACCCCTCCACTTT
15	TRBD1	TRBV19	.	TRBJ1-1	CASGDRNRGNTEAFF	TGTGCCAGTGGAGACCGAAACAGGGGGAACACTGAAGCTTTCTTT
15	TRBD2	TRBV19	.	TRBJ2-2	CASTIGGAPRGELFF	TGTGCCAGTACGATCGGGGGGGCTCCCCGAGGGGAGCTGTTTTTT
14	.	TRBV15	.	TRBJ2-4	CATSSSGSKNIQYF	TGTGCCACCAGCTCCTCGGGAAGTAAAAACATTCAGTACTTC
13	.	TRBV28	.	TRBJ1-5	CASSSGNNQPQHF	TGTGCCAGCAGTTCCGGGAACAATCAGCCCCAGCATTTT
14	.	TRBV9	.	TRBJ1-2	CASSVGDSHYGYTF	TGTGCCAGCAGCGTAGGCGACAGCCACTATGGCTACACCTTC
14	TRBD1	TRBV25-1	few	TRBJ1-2	CASRAGGEGYGYTF	TGTGCCAGCAGAGCAGGGGGCGAGGGCTATGGCTACACCTTC
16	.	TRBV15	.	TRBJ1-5	CATSRVGTPSNQPQHF	TGTGCCACCAGCAGAGTAGGGACTCCAAGCAATCAGCCCCAGCATTTT
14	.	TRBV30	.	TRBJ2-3	CAWREGLSTDTQYF	TGTGCCTGGAGGGAGGGATTGAGCACAGATACGCAGTATTTT
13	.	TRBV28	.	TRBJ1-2	CASSLRTSYGYTF	TGTGCCAGCAGCCTCAGGACATCTTATGGCTACACCTTC
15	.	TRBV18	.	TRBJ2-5	CASSPASRPQETQYF	TGTGCCAGCTCACCAGCAAGCCGCCCCCAAGAGACCCAGTACTTC
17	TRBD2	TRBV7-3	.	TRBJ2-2	CASSPQPGLAVVGELFF	TGTGCCAGCAGCCCCCAACCGGGACTAGCGGTGGTCGGGGAGCTGTTTTTT
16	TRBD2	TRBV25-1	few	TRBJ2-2	CASSEYIQRGAGELFF	TGTGCCAGCAGTGAATATATTCAGCGGGGGGCCGGGGAGCTGTTTTTT
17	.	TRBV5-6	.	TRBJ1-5	CASSLGTNDGGNQPQHF	TGTGCCAGCAGCTTGGGGACTAACGACGGGGGCAATCAGCCCCAGCATTTT
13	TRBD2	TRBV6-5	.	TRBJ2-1	CASRKREWYEQFF	TGTGCCAGCAGAAAGCGGGAGTGGTATGAGCAGTTCTTC
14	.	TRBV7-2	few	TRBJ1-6	CASSFTVNNSPLHF	TGTGCCAGCAGCTTCACGGTCAATAATTCACCCCTCCACTTT
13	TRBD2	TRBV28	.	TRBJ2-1	CASKAGVYNEQFF	TGTGCCAGCAAGGCGGGAGTCTACAATGAGCAGTTCTTC
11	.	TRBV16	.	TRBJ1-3	CASSVGNTIYF	TGTGCCAGCAGCGTAGGAAACACCATATATTTT
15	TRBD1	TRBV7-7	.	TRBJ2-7	CASSLATGGSYEQYF	TGTGCCAGCAGCCTGGCTACAGGGGGATCCTACGAGCAGTACTTC
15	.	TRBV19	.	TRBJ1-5	CASSIDNPGSQPQHF	TGTGCCAGTAGTATAGACAATCCGGGATCTCAGCCCCAGCATTTT
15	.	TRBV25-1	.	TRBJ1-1	CASNGGGIMNTEAFF	TGTGCCAGCAATGGCGGGGGAATTATGAACACTGAAGCTTTCTTT
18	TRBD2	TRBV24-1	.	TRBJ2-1	CATSDFRDSGGLHNEQFF	TGTGCCACCAGTGATTTTAGGGATAGCGGGGGGCTTCACAATGAGCAGTTCTTC
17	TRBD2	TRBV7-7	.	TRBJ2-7	CASSPAGAAGGVGEQYF	TGTGCCAGCAGCCCCGCGGGGGCAGCGGGAGGGGTTGGCGAGCAGTACTTC
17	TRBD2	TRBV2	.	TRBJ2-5	CASRELAGGPSQETQYF	TGTGCCAGCAGAGAACTAGCGGGGGGGCCCTCCCAAGAGACCCAGTACTTC
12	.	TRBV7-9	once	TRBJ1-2	CASSLGAMEATF	TGTGCCAGCAGCTTAGGGGCGATGGAGGCCACCTTC
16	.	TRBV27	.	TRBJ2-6	CASSLAGSSGANVLTF	TGTGCCAGCAGTTTAGCCGGGAGCTCTGGGGCCAACGTCCTGACTTTC
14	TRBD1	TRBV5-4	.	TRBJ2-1	CASSRGQSYNEQFF	TGTGCCAGCAGCCGGGGACAGAGTTACAATGAGCAGTTCTTC
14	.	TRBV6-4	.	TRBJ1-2	CASSEGALNYGYTF	TGTGCCAGCAGTGAAGGGGCACTTAACTATGGCTACACCTTC